This TCR beta chain originates from a study of cytomegalovirus exposure and HLA in healthy donors (dated by TCRdb to about 2017). With respect to the entire study: According to an earlier analysis of a few hundred of the donors, about 179 million T cells yielded 117 million unique TCR beta sequences and around 300 Gb of sequence data. About 280 gigabases of sequencing data and 70 million to 100 million unique TCR sequences made up an early release that covered 500 to 700 HLA-typed donors. Of the approximately 370 genotyped donors, approximately 80% were placed in the genetic ancestry cluster associated with self-reported Caucasian donors. The study aimed to test whether signatures of past pathogen exposure could be identified by cataloging public T cell receptors. The study used immunosequencing to profile the T cell repertoires of 666 subjects and linked those repertoires to cytomegalovirus serostatus. Along with the roughly 710-subject first cohort, a separate validation cohort of over a hundred different subjects was used. To predict cytomegalovirus infection status, the study combined high-throughput TCR immunosequencing, statistical association of individual TCRs with disease status, and machine learning. In a later analysis, previously published TCR beta repertoires from 500 to 750 donors were re-analyzed and high-resolution HLA genotyping was added so that TCR occurrence patterns could be studied. In the later analysis, no new phenotypic data were used to find candidate immune exposures; instead, reliance was placed on TCR beta sequences and their occurrence across donors. To decide whether each TCR beta V gene segment behaved as functional or pseudogenic, an earlier analysis of nearly 600 of the donors relied on high-throughput TCR beta sequencing. Donor age, sex, ethnicity and CMV serostatus were collected together with the repertoire data. Genome-wide SNP genotypes for about 55% of the 666 donors were used in a later genetic analysis, which treated that subset as a discovery cohort. Every discovery cohort repertoire had been produced on one sequencing platform. HLA typing included class I and class II loci at four-digit resolution. Typing coverage varied by locus: about 620-630 donors for A, B, C, DRB1 and DQB1; approximately 500 for DQA1; more than 600 for DPA1; approximately 470 for DPB1. Four to six DR-DQ haplotypes were handled as single units for association and clustering because linkage in the cohort was strong. Across 398 genotyped donors of the cohort, an average of roughly 250,000 unique TCR beta nucleotide sequences per donor were sequenced, and roughly 18% of those sequences were non-productive.

The cohort consisted of some 730 healthy bone marrow donors. At the time of sampling, every cohort member was nominally healthy, though immune exposures that went unrecorded were likely present. The donor tested CMV seropositive and was one of the 289 seropositive cohort members. Each donor provided a peripheral blood sample, and peripheral blood mononuclear cells were used for TCR beta sequencing. Genomic DNA was extracted from the blood cell samples with the Qiagen DNeasy Blood Extraction Kit. From cysteine to phenylalanine, the CDR3 is 15 amino acids long. Here the CDR3 DNA is all that survives: 45 bases in frame from base 1. Trimming removed 2 bases from V and 3 bases from J, leaving 12 bases between the germline ends. For CDR1 and CDR2, the germline V gene lists SGHTS and YDEGEE. General conclusions and limits of the study: In this cohort, only TCR beta chains were sequenced, and detectable features were limited by the absence of alpha or paired-chain data. When HLA alleles, especially DR and DQ, strongly co-occurred, attributing TCR associations to individual alleles was difficult. A total of about 150 TCR beta chains were listed by the study as associated with cytomegalovirus. Sequencing depth was assumed to be roughly uniform across donors in the presence/absence analyses, though that assumption may not hold. According to a later analysis, most CMV-associated TCR beta chains appeared to be HLA-restricted, and the HLA associations seemed to be driven largely by CMV exposure. A further reported finding was that TCR beta sequences accurately predicted the HLA-A and HLA-B alleles for most subjects in the first cohort. In vitro tests confirmed that a few of the cytomegalovirus-associated TCR beta chains recognize cytomegalovirus antigens. The earlier analysis of 450 to 700 of the donors excluded 15 to 20 rarely observed V segments, including chromosome 9 orphons, because counts were too low. According to a later genetic analysis, donors in an Asian-associated ancestry cluster had fewer N-insertions in productive TCRs than the roughly 700-donor mean. A later analysis found that TCR association rates varied across HLA loci, with DRB1 alleles showing the most associated TCRs and HLA-C alleles the fewest. In an earlier analysis of roughly 560 of the donors, most TCR beta V segments were observed in productive rearrangements about 90% or about 30% of the time, broadly matching IMGT annotations. Specific HLA alleles were associated with 15,000 to 20,000 TCR beta sequences at a false discovery rate of 0.05 in a later analysis. Because HLA typing was unavailable for some donors at each locus, only the typed subset was used in association tests. In a later analysis, several top co-occurrence clusters were reported to appear linked to parvovirus B19, influenza, CMV and Epstein-Barr virus. The authors suggested that the approach could potentially be generalized to other disease states and immunological phenotypes. Linkage disequilibrium might explain the correlated functional status among segregating V segments, but an unknown experimental factor could not be excluded. Some IMGT-functional V segments, including TRBV6-2 and TRBV6-3, could not be distinguished by the 87-base-pair reads and were therefore excluded. In a later genetic analysis, a missense DCLRE1C variant was associated with V-gene and J-gene trimming of TCR beta chains, and the association was replicated in an independent cohort. A group of highly shared sequence variants was considered likely to be a technical artifact of the sequencing pipeline. Immune exposure information for the cohort was limited to CMV serostatus. Compared with equally common non-associated chains, HLA-associated TCR beta chains in a later analysis were more clonally expanded and had lower generation probabilities. The classifier was reported to diagnose cytomegalovirus status with high specificity and sensitivity in both the original and validation cohorts. Across donors, most TCR sequences were observed very rarely, whereas some public TCRs were present in many individuals.

In regard to this clone: The antigen it binds to is not known. The input lacks base qualities; no much larger clone sits a single base away.

The method was the immunoSEQ multiplex PCR assay. For the multiplex PCR, a mixture combining 60 forward primers for TCR Vbeta segments and 13 reverse primers for TCR Jbeta segments was used. The CDR3 region of rearranged TCR beta genes was amplified from genomic DNA by a multiplex PCR assay. On the Illumina HiSeq System, the amplified TCR beta libraries were sequenced as 87-base-pair reads. The paper's data handling went like this. Across the 500 to 750 repertoires, a later analysis counted roughly 77 million unique TCR beta chains, 9.5 million to 12 million of which were shared by at least two donors. To remove PCR and sequencing errors, raw reads were error-corrected and collapsed into unique sequences using a nearest-neighbor algorithm that merged closely related sequences. Alignment of CDR3 sequences to IMGT reference sequences was used to assign V, D and J gene segments. For a sequence to be retained, a match of at least six nucleotides was required to both a V gene segment and a J gene segment. A rearrangement counted as productive if the CDR3 had no stop codons and remained in frame with V and J, and every other rearrangement counted as non-productive. Following IMGT convention, CDR3 was defined as the stretch from the second conserved V-encoded cysteine up to the conserved J-encoded phenylalanine. The earlier analysis of a few hundred of the donors excluded sequences that lacked an unambiguous match to a single V gene segment. An earlier analysis of fewer than 650 of the donors classified V segments as functional when productive rearrangements were above 56.7% and as segregating when the standard deviation between donors was above 5%. To diagnose cytomegalovirus status from the catalog of TCR beta chain sequences, a statistical classification framework was built. In a later analysis, V and J genes were assigned by comparing TCR nucleotide sequences against IMGT/GENE-DB human TR gene sequences. A later analysis assigned CDR3 sequences and most-parsimonious VDJ recombination scenarios with the TCRdist pipeline. In a later analysis, every TCR beta chain was defined by the combination of its CDR3 amino acid sequence and its V-gene family, and reads without a unique V-gene family were dropped. To address suspected cross-contamination and a sequencing artifact, a later analysis removed over 500 highly shared, low-generation-probability nucleotide sequences. In a later analysis, a clonal expansion index was calculated for each public chain from normalized within-repertoire ranks of inferred template counts. Generation probabilities in a later analysis came from a VDJ recombination model fitted to out-of-frame rearrangements, and those results were checked against IGoR. Hypergeometric tests were used in a later analysis to score TCR-TCR, TCR-HLA and TCR-CMV co-occurrence, with a repertoire-size bias correction applied to the TCR pairs. False discovery rates were estimated in a later analysis by permuting HLA or CMV assignments 20 times. In a later analysis, co-occurring TCRs were grouped using DBSCAN, with TCRdist sequence similarity added in when clustering inside HLA-allele-positive subsets. Co-occurrence clustering excluded repertoires with fewer than 30,000 or more than 120,000 public chains, plus five with anomalous nucleotide sharing. In its TCRdb copy, this immuneACCESS table keeps in-frame sequences only and misses some clones. Where compared with another copy, unresolved V genes explain less than half of these, and the others have no known cause. V and J calls and clone size are copied from that table; D and trimming were computed from the DNA. This sample is represented by about 130,000 clones; over 9.5% of them were singletons. The ten largest clones capture just over 4.5% of the sample.

This clonotype was obtained from a woman aged 18-35 years in good health and CMV-seropositive. The sequence joins TRBV5-8 to TRBJ2-1; no D gene can be assigned with confidence. The sample was PBMCs. The CDR3 sequence is CASSFLGLNYNEQFF. The nucleotides read TGTGCCAGCAGCTTTCTGGGCTTAAACTACAATGAGCAGTTCTTC.